This is a list of T cell receptor beta chains from one sample in a study of tumor-infiltrating lymphocytes in localized non-small cell lung cancer. Assay used: immunoSEQ multiplex PCR; TCRdb lists only in-frame clones, some missing. Here the sample spans approximately 6,900 clones, approximately 74% being singletons. Source material: lung tumor tissue. These receptor sequences come from a human donor with non-small cell lung cancer. The CDR3 runs from the conserved cysteine through the conserved F or W. A D gene is named only where the DNA matches it firmly. Clone size is given for some rows only: seen once, a few or many times, or a class if the clone is expanded.

V gene,D gene,J gene,clone size,CDR3 protein,CDR3 DNA
TRBV6-6,.,TRBJ1-4,.,CAARGSTGPSEKLFF,TGTGCCGCCAGGGGAAGCACAGGGCCCAGTGAAAAACTGTTTTTT
TRBV5-5,.,TRBJ1-1,few,CASSFTNIVGTEAFF,TGTGCCAGCAGCTTCACGAACATTGTGGGGACTGAAGCTTTCTTT
TRBV4-1,TRBD1,TRBJ1-1,.,CASSPTMDRGRTEAFF,TGCGCCAGCAGCCCGACGATGGACAGGGGGAGAACTGAAGCTTTCTTT
TRBV30,.,TRBJ2-7,.,CAWSVLLAEQYF,TGTGCCTGGAGTGTCCTCCTTGCCGAGCAGTACTTC
TRBV11-2,.,TRBJ1-2,.,CASSWAEEYGYTF,TGTGCCAGCAGCTGGGCAGAGGAATATGGCTACACCTTC
TRBV14,.,TRBJ2-1,.,CASSLYTGTALGSYNEQFF,TGTGCCAGCAGCCTATATACAGGGACCGCCCTGGGCTCCTACAATGAGCAGTTCTTC
TRBV30,TRBD1,TRBJ1-1,.,CAWARTGLNTEAFF,TGTGCCTGGGCTCGGACAGGGCTGAACACTGAAGCTTTCTTT
TRBV6-6,.,TRBJ2-6,.,CASSLDRFGANVLTF,TGTGCCAGCAGCCTAGACAGGTTTGGGGCCAACGTCCTGACTTTC
TRBV27,TRBD2,TRBJ2-3,.,CASSLLGGGTDTQYF,TGTGCCAGCAGTTTACTGGGAGGGGGCACAGATACGCAGTATTTT
TRBV5-1,.,TRBJ2-2,.,CASSLTQGRSGELFF,TGCGCCAGCAGCTTGACGCAGGGCAGATCCGGGGAGCTGTTTTTT
TRBV11-2,.,TRBJ1-2,.,CASSFIQGQDGYTF,TGTGCCAGCAGCTTCATTCAGGGACAAGATGGCTACACCTTC
TRBV5-6,.,TRBJ2-7,.,CASSLGGDFYEQYF,TGTGCCAGCAGCTTGGGGGGGGATTTCTACGAGCAGTACTTC
TRBV9,.,TRBJ2-1,.,CASSVSLGVTGDTFYNEQFF,TGTGCCAGCAGCGTAAGCCTGGGCGTTACCGGGGACACTTTTTACAATGAGCAGTTCTTC
TRBV7-9,.,TRBJ1-4,.,CASSLGSRINEKLFF,TGTGCCAGCAGCTTAGGTAGCCGGATTAATGAAAAACTGTTTTTT
TRBV6-5,TRBD1,TRBJ1-2,once,CASREQGGTNYGYTF,TGTGCCAGCAGGGAACAGGGGGGTACTAACTATGGCTACACCTTC
TRBV7-2,.,TRBJ1-4,few,CASSPEGGKLFF,TGTGCCAGCAGCCCGGAGGGAGGAAAACTGTTTTTT
TRBV6-5,.,TRBJ2-6,few,CASAVGKSGANVLTF,TGTGCCAGCGCGGTAGGAAAGTCTGGGGCCAACGTCCTGACTTTC
TRBV4-1,.,TRBJ2-3,.,CASSQAGINTQYF,TGCGCCAGCAGCCAAGCGGGGATCAATACGCAGTATTTT
TRBV5-1,.,TRBJ2-2,.,CASRGGTSLTGELFF,TGCGCCAGCAGAGGGGGGACTTCGCTCACCGGGGAGCTGTTTTTT
TRBV6-1,TRBD1,TRBJ1-6,few,CASSVGTGGSNSPLHF,TGTGCCAGCAGTGTCGGGACAGGGGGCTCTAATTCACCCCTCCACTTT
TRBV20-1,.,TRBJ2-5,.,CSARKVETQYF,TGCAGTGCGAGAAAGGTAGAGACCCAGTACTTC
TRBV2,TRBD1,TRBJ2-5,.,CASHLTGAFRETQYF,TGTGCCAGCCACCTGACAGGGGCTTTTCGAGAGACCCAGTACTTC
TRBV19,TRBD1,TRBJ1-5,.,CASSIDYRGQPQHF,TGTGCCAGTAGTATAGATTACAGGGGTCAGCCCCAGCATTTT
TRBV9,TRBD1,TRBJ2-7,.,CASSAGQGAPSSYEQYF,TGTGCCAGCAGCGCGGGACAGGGGGCGCCCTCCTCCTACGAGCAGTACTTC
TRBV7-8,.,TRBJ1-5,few,CASSIGWGRNQPQHF,TGTGCCAGCAGCATAGGGTGGGGCCGCAATCAGCCCCAGCATTTT
TRBV19,.,TRBJ1-6,.,CASSGGLVYTYNSPLHF,TGTGCCAGTAGTGGGGGCTTGGTTTATACCTATAATTCACCCCTCCACTTT
TRBV27,TRBD2,TRBJ2-7,.,CASSSWTSGAIEQYF,TGTGCCAGCAGTTCTTGGACTAGCGGCGCTATCGAGCAGTACTTC
TRBV4-1,.,TRBJ1-2,.,CASSQEWGGYGYTF,TGCGCCAGCAGCCAAGAATGGGGGGGTTATGGCTACACCTTC
TRBV5-6,.,TRBJ1-5,.,CASSSRTRNQPQHF,TGTGCCAGCAGCTCCAGGACACGTAATCAGCCCCAGCATTTT
TRBV21-1,.,TRBJ1-6,few,CASAQAYNSPLHF,TGTGCCAGCGCGCAGGCTTATAATTCACCCCTCCACTTT
TRBV9,.,TRBJ1-1,.,CASSGSNTEAFF,TGTGCCAGCAGCGGTTCGAACACTGAAGCTTTCTTT
TRBV13,TRBD1,TRBJ1-2,.,CASSLGPDRAGYGYTF,TGTGCCAGCAGCTTAGGGCCGGACAGGGCTGGATATGGCTACACCTTC
TRBV5-6,TRBD2,TRBJ2-7,once,CASSLGGLANEQYF,TGTGCCAGCAGCTTGGGGGGACTAGCGAACGAGCAGTACTTC
TRBV28,TRBD1,TRBJ1-5,.,CASSDRGGQPQHF,TGTGCCAGCAGTGACAGGGGCGGTCAGCCCCAGCATTTT
TRBV14,.,TRBJ1-2,.,CASSQQPYGYTF,TGTGCCAGCAGCCAGCAGCCCTATGGCTACACCTTC